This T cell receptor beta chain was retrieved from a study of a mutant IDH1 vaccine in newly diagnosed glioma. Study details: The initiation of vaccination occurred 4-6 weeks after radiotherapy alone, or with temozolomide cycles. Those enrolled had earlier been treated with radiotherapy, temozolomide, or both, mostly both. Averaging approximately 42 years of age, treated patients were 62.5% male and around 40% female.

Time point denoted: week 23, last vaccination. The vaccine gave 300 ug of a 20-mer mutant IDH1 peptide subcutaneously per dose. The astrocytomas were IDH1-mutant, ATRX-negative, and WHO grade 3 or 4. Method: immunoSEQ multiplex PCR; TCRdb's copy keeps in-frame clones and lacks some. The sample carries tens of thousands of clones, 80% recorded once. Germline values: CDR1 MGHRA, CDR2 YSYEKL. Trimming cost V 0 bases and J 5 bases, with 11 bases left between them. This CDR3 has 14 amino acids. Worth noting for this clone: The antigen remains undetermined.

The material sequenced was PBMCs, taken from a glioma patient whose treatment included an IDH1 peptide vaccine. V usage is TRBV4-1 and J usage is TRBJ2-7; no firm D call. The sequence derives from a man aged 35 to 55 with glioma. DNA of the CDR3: TGCGCCAGCAGCCAAGACTTGGTTACCCACGAGCAGTACTTC. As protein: CASSQDLVTHEQYF.